This TCR beta chain was retrieved from a study of cytomegalovirus exposure and HLA in healthy donors. Researchers ran the PCR with 60 Vbeta and 13 Jbeta primers. The authors' processing: Later reanalysis found approximately 76 million unique TCR beta chains, around 9.9 million of them shared. Generated by immunoSEQ multiplex PCR, the TCRdb table keeps only in-frame clones and is missing some. V and J calls plus clone size are reproduced from that table; the DNA served to infer D and trimming. Among 90,000 to 100,000 clones listed, around 77% were seen once. With 0 bases removed from V and 0 bases from J, the gap between germline ends came to 13 bases. The CDR3 has 17 amino acids. Germline V CDR1 and CDR2: SGDLS, YYNGEE. Despite likely unrecorded immune exposures, the donors were nominally healthy at the time of sampling. Whole-study findings and limits: Presence/absence analyses rested on an assumption that sequencing depth was roughly uniform across donors. Among donors in an Asian-associated ancestry cluster, a later analysis reportedly found fewer N-insertions than the roughly 700-donor mean.

Concerning this clone: The antigen is undetermined.

This chain joins TRBV9 and TRBJ2-1; a possible D gene is TRBD2 (6 bases). The sample comprised PBMCs. This clonotype was sampled from a female donor in good health and CMV-seronegative. The chain's CDR3 is CASSVGRAGTSYNEQFF. CDR3 in DNA: TGTGCCAGCAGCGTAGGCAGGGCGGGGACCTCCTACAATGAGCAGTTCTTC. Supplemented by reference TRBV9 and TRBJ2-1, the full variable domain reads DSGVTQTPKHLITATGQRVTLRCSPRSGDLSVYWYQQSLDQGLQFLIQYYNGEERAKGNILERFSAQQFPDLHSELNLSSLELGDSALYFCASSVGRAGTSYNEQFFGPGTRLTVL.